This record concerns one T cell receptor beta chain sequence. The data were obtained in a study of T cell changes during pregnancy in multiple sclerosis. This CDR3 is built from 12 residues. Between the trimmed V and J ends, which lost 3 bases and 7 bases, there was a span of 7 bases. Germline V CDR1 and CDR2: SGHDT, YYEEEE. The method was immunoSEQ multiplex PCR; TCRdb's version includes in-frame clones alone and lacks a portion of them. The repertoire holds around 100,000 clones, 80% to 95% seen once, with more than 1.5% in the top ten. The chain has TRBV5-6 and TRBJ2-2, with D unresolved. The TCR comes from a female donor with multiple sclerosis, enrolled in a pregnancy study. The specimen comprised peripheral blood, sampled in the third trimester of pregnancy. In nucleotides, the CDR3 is TGTGCCAGCAGCTCTATCCGCGGGGAGCTGTTTTTT. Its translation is CASSSIRGELFF.